The 28 T cell receptor beta chains below come from one sample, sequenced in a study of blood T cell repertoires in COVID-19 (dated by TCRdb to the early 2020s). Library preparation employed the immunoSEQ multiplex PCR assay. This immuneACCESS table, as held by TCRdb, lists in-frame sequences with V and J called but not all clones. Of the missing ones, under half trace to an unresolved V gene in checked studies; the others have no known cause. This sample holds 250,000 to 300,000 clones; 81% were observed only once. Around 3.2% of the sample lies in the top ten. Sequenced input: peripheral blood. These TCRs come from a woman in her sixties or seventies with active or convalescent COVID-19.

V and J are TRBV21-1 and TRBJ2-5; the table calls TRBD1, which could not be checked here. TRBV21-1 represents a pseudogene. This CDR3 comprises 16 residues. CDR3 sequence (DNA): TGTGCCAGCAGCAAAAGGGACAGGGTCGCGGGAGAGACCCAGTACTTC. Its protein is CASSKRDRVAGETQYF.

This clone was counted a few times. The genes are TRBV10-3 and TRBJ1-5; D perhaps matches TRBD1 (6 bases). Germline loops: CDR1 ENHRY, CDR2 SYGVKD. The V end was cut by 6 bases, the J end by 3 bases, with 12 bases between. There are 14 residues in the CDR3. CDR3 bases: TGTGCCATCAGCCAGACAGGCCCCAATCAGCCCCAGCATTTT. As protein: CAISQTGPNQPQHF.

The rearrangement uses TRBV19 and TRBJ1-2; possible D gene TRBD1, 5 bases. Trimming left V 3 bases short and J 2 bases short, with 13 bases between. In germline, CDR1 is LNHDA, CDR2 SQIVND (reference sequence). The CDR3 runs to 15 residues. In DNA form, the CDR3 reads TGTGCCAGTAGTATGGATACCCAGGGAAACTATGGCTACACCTTC. It translates to CASSMDTQGNYGYTF.

CDR3 sequence: CATNPGLSAGANVLTF. CDR3 sequence (DNA): TGTGCCACCAATCCAGGGCTCTCCGCTGGGGCCAACGTCCTGACTTTC. The V gene is TRBV15, the J gene TRBJ2-6; tentative D call: TRBD1 (5 bases). This CDR3 region has 16 residues. Trimming stripped 7 bases from V and 2 bases from J, with 15 bases between. The germline gives CDR1 LNHNV, CDR2 YYDKDF (reference sequence). Looking up the rest from reference TRBV15 and TRBJ2-6 gives the full variable domain: DAMVIQNPRYQVTQFGKPVTLSCSQTLNHNVMYWYQQKSSQAPKLLFHYYDKDFNNEADTPDNFQSRRPNTSFCFLDIRSPGLGDTAMYLCATNPGLSAGANVLTFGAGSRLTVL.

In its sample, this clone was seen a few times. The gene calls are TRBV7-2 and TRBJ1-1; D unclear. The CDR3 totals 13 residues. The germline V gene has CDR1 SGHTA and CDR2 FQGNSA. V lost 3 bases and J 1 base, leaving 6 bases between the germline ends. CDR3 bases: TGTGCCAGCAGCTTGCGGGGGAACACTGAAGCTTTCTTT. It codes for CASSLRGNTEAFF.

For the CDR3, the DNA is TGCGCCAGCACCACCTCTACGGGAGGCCCGGCAGATACGCAGTATTTT. This gives the protein CASTTSTGGPADTQYF. The chain links TRBV5-1 to TRBJ2-3; 7 nucleotides match TRBD2. The CDR3 totals 16 residues. Trimming at V came to 6 bases and at J to 4 bases, leaving 14 bases not matched to a gene. In germline, CDR1 is SGHRS, CDR2 YFSETQ.

This clone was found a few times. The chain links TRBV7-2 to TRBJ1-6; D is uncertain. V lost 1 base and J lost 0, with 7 bases in between. The CDR3 runs to 16 residues. The germline V gene encodes CDR1 SGHTA and CDR2 FQGNSA. The CDR3 nucleotides read TGTGCCAGCAGCTTAGGAGGGAGCTCCTATAATTCACCCCTCCACTTT. Amino acids: CASSLGGSSYNSPLHF.

The chain employs TRBV5-6 and TRBJ1-3; the match to TRBD1 covers 7 bases. The CDR3 covers 14 residues. Germline lookup yields CDR1 SGHDT and CDR2 YYEEEE. The V and J ends lost 5 bases and 2 bases, in that order; junction bases with no gene match: 4. The CDR3 protein is CASSYRGPGNTIYF. Written as DNA, the CDR3 is TGTGCCAGCAGTTATAGGGGGCCTGGAAACACCATATATTTT.

The chain uses TRBV24-1 and TRBJ2-3; D not certain. This CDR3 is 13 amino acids long. V lost 2 bases and J lost 3, with 5 bases in between. Per the germline V gene, CDR1 is KGHDR and CDR2 is SFDVKD. CDR3 loop: CATSDYQTDTQYF. As DNA, the CDR3 is TGTGCCACCAGTGATTATCAGACAGATACGCAGTATTTT.

The chain employs TRBV18 and TRBJ2-3; the D gene is possibly TRBD2 (6 bases). V lost 3 bases and J lost 4, with 14 bases in between. The V gene's germline CDR1 is KGHSH and CDR2 LQKENI. The CDR3 has 15 residues. The CDR3 loop is CASSPSATRSDTQYF. CDR3 sequence (DNA): TGTGCCAGCTCACCGAGCGCGACTAGGTCAGATACGCAGTATTTT.

This clone came up once. The rearrangement joins TRBV6-5 to TRBJ2-3, with D possibly matching TRBD1 (7 bases). The germline V gene encodes CDR1 MNHEY and CDR2 SVGAGI. The CDR3 contains 15 residues. Trimming removed 2 bases at V and 2 bases at J, with 11 bases between. CDR3 nucleotide sequence: TGTGCCAGCAGTTACCGCGGGACAGCCACAGATACGCAGTATTTT. Translation gives CASSYRGTATDTQYF.

The chain combines TRBV15 with TRBJ2-7; D perhaps matches TRBD2 (5 bases). CDR1 and CDR2 from the germline V gene are LNHNV and YYDKDF (reference sequence). Between the trimmed V and J ends, which lost 2 bases and 7 bases, there was a span of 15 bases. CDR3 length: 14 amino acids. CDR3 bases: TGTGCCACCAGCAGATCCCAGACATCGGGGGAGCAGTACTTC. It codes for CATSRSQTSGEQYF.

The V gene is TRBV28, the J gene TRBJ1-3; weak D call: TRBD1 (5 bases). Trimming left V 3 bases short and J 0 bases short, with 12 bases between. This CDR3 has 16 residues. The germline V gene encodes CDR1 MDHEN and CDR2 SYDVKM. CDR3 sequence: CASSLAGHLSGNTIYF. The CDR3 DNA follows: TGTGCCAGCAGTTTGGCCGGACACCTCTCTGGAAACACCATATATTTT.

The chain recombines TRBV2 with TRBJ1-1; 7 bases align to TRBD1. Germline values: CDR1 SNHLY, CDR2 FYNNEI. The CDR3 spans 14 residues. Losses at the gene ends were 2 bases for V and 2 bases for J; bases not matched to a gene: 2. CDR3: CASSEWTGNTEAFF. The CDR3 region has the DNA TGTGCCAGCAGTGAATGGACAGGCAACACTGAAGCTTTCTTT.

The table lists this clone with a count of one. The chain links TRBV7-2 to TRBJ2-7; 8 bases are a match to TRBD1. Germline trimming cut 1 base from V and 3 bases from J; bases unmatched to any gene: 8. CDR3 length: 16 residues. Germline CDR1 reads SGHTA; CDR2 reads FQGNSA. CDR3 in amino acids: CASSLDLGTGDYEQYF. As DNA, the CDR3 is TGTGCCAGCAGCTTAGATTTAGGGACAGGCGACTACGAGCAGTACTTC.

The chain joins TRBV6-5 to TRBJ1-3, with unresolved D. The CDR3 extends over 14 amino acids. V was clipped by 0 bases and J by 0 bases, with 3 bases between them. Germline-derived CDR1 and CDR2 are MNHEY and SVGAGI. The CDR3 sequence: CASSYSSSGNTIYF. Written as DNA, the CDR3 is TGTGCCAGCAGTTACTCCTCCTCTGGAAACACCATATATTTT.

CDR3 coding DNA: TGTGCCAGTAGTATCGGTTCAGGGGCCGGAAACTATGGCTACACCTTC. It translates to CASSIGSGAGNYGYTF. The chain combines TRBV19 with TRBJ1-2; a possible D gene is TRBD1 (6 bases). The V end lost 3 bases, the J end lost 2 bases, and 16 bases lay between the germline ends. Germline CDR1 LNHDA, CDR2 SQIVND (reference sequence). The CDR3 is 16 residues long.

This clone was recorded only once. The chain is built from TRBV10-3 and TRBJ2-7; 12 positions match TRBD1. The CDR3 is made up of 15 amino acids. V lost 4 bases to trimming and J lost 3 bases; unmatched junction nucleotides: 4. The germline V gene has CDR1 ENHRY and CDR2 SYGVKD. CDR3 nucleotides: TGTGCCATCAGTGGGGGACAGGGGGCGAACTACGAGCAGTACTTC. This translates into CAISGGQGANYEQYF.

J is TRBJ1-3 and V is TRBV12-3 or TRBV12-4, with D unclear. V shed 7 bases and J shed 2 bases, with 9 bases lying between them. CDR3 length: 13 amino acids. In DNA, the CDR3 is TGTGCCAGCATAGAGGGTACTGGAAACACCATATATTTT. Amino acid sequence: CASIEGTGNTIYF.

This clone was recorded a few times. The chain combines TRBV29-1 with TRBJ1-4; the match to TRBD1 covers 7 bases. Germline assignment: CDR1 SQVTM and CDR2 ANQGSEA. The CDR3 totals 14 residues. Germline trimming cut 5 bases from V and 7 bases from J; bases unmatched to any gene: 10. CDR3 nucleotide sequence: TGCAGCGTTTTTGCCGACAGGGTGACTGAAAAACTGTTTTTT. It yields the protein CSVFADRVTEKLFF.

This rearrangement joins TRBV18 to TRBJ1-6; 7 nucleotides line up with TRBD1. Germline CDR1 reads KGHSH; CDR2 reads LQKENI. After removal of 3 bases from V and 7 bases from J, the junction contained 3 bases not matched to a gene. This CDR3 contains 14 residues. The CDR3 nucleotides are TGTGCCAGCTCACCTGGACAGGCCAATTCACCCCTCCACTTT. This codes for CASSPGQANSPLHF.

The chain couples TRBV7-9 to TRBJ2-4, with D uncertain. The CDR3 has 15 amino acids. Germline lookup yields CDR1 SEHNR and CDR2 FQNEAQ (reference sequence). V lost 4 bases and J 0 bases, leaving 10 bases between the germline ends. CDR3 region: CASSSSPGAKNIQYF. DNA for the CDR3: TGTGCCAGCAGCTCCTCCCCCGGAGCCAAAAACATTCAGTACTTC.

This chain uses TRBV7-3 with TRBJ1-6, with 10 bases identical to TRBD1. The CDR3 consists of 15 residues. The junction had 3 bases not matched to a gene; V was cut back by 0 bases and J by 10 bases. Per germline, CDR1 SGHTA and CDR2 FQGTGA. The CDR3 sequence: CASSLTRDRGSPLHF. CDR3 nucleotides: TGTGCCAGCAGCTTAACCCGGGACAGGGGATCACCCCTCCACTTT.

This clone came up once. This chain connects TRBV13 to TRBJ1-5; 9 nucleotides match TRBD1. With V trimmed by 0 bases and J by 6 bases, 6 bases remained unmatched. This CDR3 has 16 residues. Germline assignment: CDR1 PRHDT and CDR2 FYEKMQ (reference sequence). The CDR3, as DNA: TGTGCCAGCAGCTTAGGCGGGACAGGGATATTTCAGCCCCAGCATTTT. This translates into CASSLGGTGIFQPQHF. The whole variable domain, remainder taken from reference TRBV13 and TRBJ1-5, is AAGVIQSPRHLIKEKRETATLKCYPIPRHDTVYWYQQGPGQDPQFLISFYEKMQSDKGSIPDRFSAQQFSDYHSELNMSSLELGDSALYFCASSLGGTGIFQPQHFGDGTRLSIL.

The rearrangement uses TRBV27 and TRBJ2-1; the D gene is possibly TRBD1 (6 bases). Germline V CDR1 and CDR2: MNHEY, SMNVEV (reference sequence). The V and J ends lost 11 bases and 8 bases respectively, with 10 bases between them. The CDR3 contains 10 residues. This chain's CDR3 is CAGPGDEQFF. The CDR3 region has the DNA TGTGCCGGCCCAGGGGATGAGCAGTTCTTC.

Notes on this clone: The same CDR3 is also encoded by other DNA sequences in this sample. The chain links TRBV27 to TRBJ2-7; 8 bases agree with TRBD1. The CDR3 spans 14 residues. The junction had 6 bases not matched to a gene; V was cut back by 5 bases and J by 3 bases. Germline lookup yields CDR1 MNHEY and CDR2 SMNVEV (reference sequence). This CDR3 is CASSPRQGRYEQYF. The CDR3 DNA reads TGTGCCAGCAGTCCCCGACAGGGGCGCTACGAGCAGTACTTC.

About this clone itself: A junction end diverges from the germline sequence, so it may reflect a read error. The chain links TRBV10-3 to TRBJ2-7; D may be TRBD1 (6 bases). The CDR3 runs to 13 residues. Germline V gene lookup returns CDR1 ENHRY and CDR2 SYGVKD. The DNA for the CDR3 is TGTGCCACCGTTCAGGGGCCCTCCTACGAGCAATACTTC. Translation gives CATVQGPSYEQYF.

The CDR3 sequence is CASRPGDNTEAFF. The CDR3 nucleotides are TGTGCCAGCAGACCAGGGGATAACACTGAAGCTTTCTTT. The chain recombines TRBV5-4 with TRBJ1-1; D possibly corresponds to TRBD1 (6 bases). V was pared by 5 bases and J by 2 bases, with 10 bases between. In germline, CDR1 is SGHNT, CDR2 YYREEE (reference sequence). There are 13 residues in the CDR3.